The entry that follows covers one TCR beta chain sequence. Its antigen remains unknown. Different DNA sequences within this sample yield the same CDR3. This sample is part of a study of shared clonotypes between healthy human individuals. Study in general: Donors consisted of two women and a few men between 18 and 49.

Germline CDR1 ENHRY, CDR2 SYGVKD. The CDR3 has 15 amino acids. The V and J ends lost 0 bases and 1 base respectively, with 6 bases between them. An assay was performed, and its level was deep. Profiled with immunoSEQ multiplex PCR; TCRdb holds only in-frame clones, not every one. This sample has approximately 2.4 million clones, with around 95% found just once. Study results and caveats: A generally larger estimated richness was seen in naive subsets than in memory subsets. All-four-donor shared clonotypes had higher generation probabilities than non-shared clonotypes did.

This rearrangement joins TRBV10-3 to TRBJ2-2, with no clear D. The sample consisted of naive CD4+ T cells sorted from blood. Regarding subset: CD45RA+ positively selected. This receptor was obtained from a man in his late teens or twenties in good health. The CDR3 bases are TGTGCCATCAGTGAGTCGGCAGGGAACACCGGGGAGCTGTTTTTT. This codes for CAISESAGNTGELFF.